One and the same sample provided the 30 T cell receptor beta chains below, sequenced in a study of shared clonotypes between healthy human individuals. In the naive CD8 group, cells lacked CD45RO and were positively selected for CCR7, so terminally differentiated effector memory CD45RA+ cells were left out. Sequencing used immunoSEQ multiplex PCR; TCRdb keeps in-frame clones, though not all of them. The sample yields around 700,000 clones, about 91% seen once. The material sequenced was naive CD8+ T cells sorted from blood. The source of these receptors is a man aged 25 to 40 in good health.

J is TRBJ2-7 and V is TRBV27; a weak D match, TRBD1 (5 bases). V was shortened by 10 bases and J by 2 bases, with 12 bases between the two germline ends. The length of the CDR3 is 12 residues. Germline V gene data show CDR1 as MNHEY and CDR2 as SMNVEV (reference sequence). CDR3 sequence (DNA): TGTGCCACCCGACAGAGACCCTACGAGCAGTACTTC. As protein: CATRQRPYEQYF.

The chain couples TRBV5-1 to TRBJ1-1; TRBD1 might be the D (6 bases). Looked up from germline, CDR1 is SGHRS and CDR2 is YFSETQ. The CDR3 length is 13 residues. The V and J ends lost 4 bases and 7 bases respectively, with 14 bases between them. This CDR3 is CASSLGQKREAFF. CDR3 DNA sequence: TGCGCCAGCAGCCTTGGACAGAAACGTGAAGCTTTCTTT.

Comments on this clone: A far larger clone differs by one base, so this is likely a read error. The V gene is TRBV10-3, the J gene TRBJ2-6; D might be TRBD1 (5 bases). The germline V gene encodes CDR1 ENHRY and CDR2 SYGVKD. The CDR3 contains 15 residues. CDR3 protein: CAISESHSGANVPTF. DNA of the CDR3: TGTGCCATCAGTGAGTCTCACTCTGGGGCCAACGTCCCGACTTTC.

The chain couples TRBV5-1 to TRBJ1-2; D perhaps matches TRBD1 (6 bases). Trimming removed 5 bases from V and 2 bases from J, with 16 bases in between. CDR1 and CDR2 (germline): SGHRS, YFSETQ. The CDR3 totals 15 residues. CDR3 in amino acids: CASRATLGQNYGYTF. Written as DNA, the CDR3 is TGCGCCAGCAGGGCAACGCTGGGACAAAACTATGGCTACACCTTC.

V usage is TRBV4-1 and J usage is TRBJ2-7, with 9 bases that match TRBD1. The CDR3 has 16 amino acids. J was trimmed by 2 bases and V by 3 bases; bases with no gene match: 8. Germline-derived CDR1 and CDR2 are MGHRA and YSYEKL. The CDR3, as DNA: TGCGCCAGCAGCCAGGAAGGGACAGGGCGAACCTACGAGCAGTACTTC. This encodes CASSQEGTGRTYEQYF.

CDR3 sequence: CASSYSIPDQVQSQHF. Here the CDR3 DNA reads TGTGCCAGCAGTTACTCGATTCCTGATCAAGTTCAATCCCAGCATTTT. The chain links TRBV6-5 to TRBJ1-5, with D unresolved. Trimming removed 0 bases from V and 11 bases from J, with 20 bases in between. The germline gives CDR1 MNHEY, CDR2 SVGAGI. The CDR3 covers 16 residues.

This sequence joins TRBV7-9 and TRBJ2-5, with no clear D. Gene TRBJ2-7 matches the end of the DNA better, so the J call may be wrong. CDR1 SEHNR and CDR2 FQNEAQ come from the germline V gene (reference sequence). The CDR3 sequence is 17 residues long. CDR3 coding DNA: TGTGCCAGCAGCTTAACCTTCAGAACGCTTAAAGACTACGAGCAGTACTTC. Translated, it gives CASSLTFRTLKDYEQYF.

The chain carries TRBV28 and TRBJ2-5; D is possibly TRBD2 (5 bases). Germline lookup yields CDR1 MDHEN and CDR2 SYDVKM. The ends were cut back, 7 bases at V and 9 bases at J, with 12 bases in the middle. The CDR3 consists of 11 residues. The CDR3 nucleotides are TGTGCCAGCACTATTACCGGGGCCCAGTACTTC. It codes for CASTITGAQYF.

This clone appeared a single time. This chain uses TRBV6-6 with TRBJ2-3; D ambiguous. Trimming shortened V by 2 bases and J by 0 bases, and 9 bases separated the two germline ends. Germline CDR1 and CDR2: MNHNY and SVGAGI (reference sequence). This CDR3 is built from 15 residues. The DNA for the CDR3 is TGTGCCAGCAGTTACGTGAAGTGGAGCACAGATACGCAGTATTTT. Amino acid sequence: CASSYVKWSTDTQYF.

The count of this clone is one. This chain joins TRBV11-2 and TRBJ2-5; 8 bases are a match to TRBD1. CDR1 and CDR2 (germline): SGHAT, FQNNGV. V was pared by 5 bases and J by 7 bases, with 6 bases of the junction left unmatched. The CDR3 consists of 13 residues. The CDR3 protein is CASSQGTGVTQYF. The CDR3 DNA reads TGTGCCAGCAGCCAGGGGACAGGAGTGACCCAGTACTTC.

The rearrangement uses TRBV6-5 and TRBJ2-1, with 9 bases matching TRBD2. The CDR3 extends over 16 amino acids. After removal of 0 bases from V and 4 bases from J, the junction contained 4 bases not matched to a gene. Per the germline V gene, CDR1 is MNHEY and CDR2 is SVGAGI. Here the CDR3 reads CASSYSAGGGYNEQFF. For the CDR3, the DNA is TGTGCCAGCAGTTACTCAGCGGGAGGAGGTTACAATGAGCAGTTCTTC.

V is TRBV27 and J is TRBJ2-6; D is possibly TRBD1 or TRBD2 (6 bases each). Trimming removed 7 bases from V and 1 base from J, with 23 bases in between. The CDR3 is 19 residues long. Germline assignment: CDR1 MNHEY and CDR2 SMNVEV (reference sequence). The DNA of the CDR3 is TGTGCCAGCATCCCCCCCGGGGGCAGGGTTTTGTCTGGGGCCAACGTCCTGACTTTC. Translated: CASIPPGGRVLSGANVLTF.

The J gene is TRBJ2-5, the V gene TRBV5-1; D remains ambiguous. CDR1 is SGHRS, CDR2 YFSETQ, per germline. The germline V and J ends were trimmed by 9 bases and 2 bases, with 20 bases remaining between them. The CDR3 totals 15 residues. CDR3 nucleotide sequence: TGCGCCACGTGCTCCGGGTGGACCTCTCAAGAGACCCAGTACTTC. Protein: CATCSGWTSQETQYF.

This clone was counted only a few times. This chain joins TRBV5-1 and TRBJ2-4, with TRBD2 identical over 7 bases. The CDR3 spans 15 residues. With V trimmed by 5 bases and J by 6 bases, 11 bases remained unmatched. Looked up from germline, CDR1 is SGHRS and CDR2 is YFSETQ. CDR3 sequence (DNA): TGCGCCAGCAGTTATCTCGGAGGGGAGGGAAACATTCAGTACTTC. Translation: CASSYLGGEGNIQYF.

V usage is TRBV27 and J usage is TRBJ2-7; D is unclear. This CDR3 contains 13 residues. Trimming took 6 bases from V and 5 from J, leaving 14 bases between them. The germline V gene encodes CDR1 MNHEY and CDR2 SMNVEV (reference sequence). CDR3 sequence: CASRPTGIDEQYF. DNA of the CDR3: TGTGCCAGCAGACCTACGGGTATAGACGAGCAGTACTTC.

The rearrangement links TRBV30 to TRBJ1-5; TRBD1 matches 9 bases. The CDR3 extends over 15 amino acids. J gave up 5 bases and V 5 bases, and 10 bases lay outside the gene matches. CDR1 is GTSNPN, CDR2 SVGIG, per germline (reference sequence). The CDR3 spells CAWSGTGSPHQPQHF. Here the CDR3 DNA reads TGTGCCTGGTCCGGGACAGGGTCCCCTCATCAGCCCCAGCATTTT.

V is TRBV27 and J is TRBJ2-1, with D tentatively TRBD2 (6 bases). The germline V and J ends were trimmed by 8 bases and 9 bases, with 26 bases remaining between them. The germline CDR1 and CDR2 sequences are MNHEY and SMNVEV (reference sequence). CDR3 size: 16 residues. CDR3 region: CASRMGGARIEREQFF. In DNA, the CDR3 is TGTGCCAGCCGAATGGGCGGGGCTCGCATAGAGCGTGAGCAGTTCTTC.

The V and J genes are TRBV15 and TRBJ2-1; 11 bases align to TRBD2. Germline loops: CDR1 LNHNV, CDR2 YYDKDF (reference sequence). The CDR3 contains 16 residues. V trimming: 5 bases; J trimming: 6 bases; junction bases outside the gene matches: 9. CDR3 in amino acids: CATSATPGLAANEQFF. In nucleotides, the CDR3 is TGTGCCACCAGCGCAACTCCGGGACTAGCGGCCAATGAGCAGTTCTTC.

The gene calls are TRBV9 and TRBJ2-1; 13 bases align to TRBD2. The CDR3 sequence is 16 residues long. The germline V gene has CDR1 SGDLS and CDR2 YYNGEE. V was clipped by 4 bases and J by 9 bases; unmatched bases: 10. CDR3 coding DNA: TGTGCCAGCAGCTCCCGGACTAGCGGGAGATTCGGTGAGCAGTTCTTC. Encoded protein: CASSSRTSGRFGEQFF.

The J gene is TRBJ2-2, the V gene TRBV4-1; D gene uncertain. V was clipped by 2 bases and J by 0 bases, with 4 bases between them. The CDR3 runs to 14 residues. From germline, CDR1 is MGHRA and CDR2 YSYEKL. In DNA form, the CDR3 reads TGCGCCAGCAGCCAAAACACGAACACCGGGGAGCTGTTTTTT. Translating it yields CASSQNTNTGELFF.

The CDR3 DNA reads as TGCGCCAGCAGCCCGGGGCCTCGTGATGAGCAGTTCTTC. This encodes CASSPGPRDEQFF. This chain joins TRBV5-1 and TRBJ2-1; D is possibly TRBD1 or TRBD2 (5 bases each). V lost 4 bases and J 8 bases, leaving 13 bases between the germline ends. This CDR3 has 13 residues. The germline V gene encodes CDR1 SGHRS and CDR2 YFSETQ.

V is TRBV2 and J is TRBJ1-4, with D tentatively TRBD1 (6 bases). V was cut by 6 bases and J by 0 bases, with 11 bases left in between. Germline V CDR1 and CDR2: SNHLY, FYNNEI. The CDR3 runs to 15 residues. The CDR3 DNA is TGTGCCAGCAGGGCAACAGGGACAACTAATGAAAAACTGTTTTTT. Amino acid sequence: CASRATGTTNEKLFF.

The chain carries TRBV30 and TRBJ2-1, with 9 positions matching TRBD2. The ends lost 3 bases at V and 5 bases at J; junction bases unmatched: 8. The V gene's germline CDR1 is GTSNPN and CDR2 SVGIG (reference sequence). The CDR3 has 15 amino acids. The CDR3 DNA follows: TGTGCCTGGAGCCGGGGGTTAGCGGGAGACAATGAGCAGTTCTTC. Translated, it gives CAWSRGLAGDNEQFF.

The chain couples TRBV27 to TRBJ2-3; 10 positions match TRBD2. V trimming: 0 bases; J trimming: 5 bases; junction bases outside the gene matches: 5. Germline V CDR1 and CDR2: MNHEY, SMNVEV (reference sequence). The CDR3 has 16 residues. The CDR3, as DNA: TGTGCCAGCAGTTTATCGAGCGGGAGGGAGAGAGATACGCAGTATTTT. It specifies CASSLSSGRERDTQYF.

This clone was seen just once. The chain joins TRBV13 to TRBJ2-1; 7 nucleotides match TRBD2. Germline-derived CDR1 and CDR2 are PRHDT and FYEKMQ (reference sequence). Trimming cost V 4 bases and J 2 bases; bases outside gene matches: 5. The CDR3 sequence is 15 residues long. CDR3 DNA: TGTGCCAGCAGCTCACCGGGACTACCCTACAATGAGCAGTTCTTC. Protein sequence: CASSSPGLPYNEQFF.

The rearrangement uses TRBV7-9 and TRBJ2-2, with TRBD1 identical over 10 bases. With V trimmed by 5 bases and J by 2 bases, 2 bases remained unmatched. This CDR3 spans 15 amino acids. CDR1 and CDR2 (germline): SEHNR, FQNEAQ (reference sequence). For the CDR3, the DNA is TGTGCCAGCAGCCGACAGGGGGCCAACACCGGGGAGCTGTTTTTT. This codes for CASSRQGANTGELFF.

The rearrangement joins TRBV10-3 to TRBJ1-2; TRBD1 might be the D (6 bases). CDR3 length equals 13 residues. In germline, CDR1 is ENHRY, CDR2 SYGVKD. V gave up 3 bases and J gave up 5 bases, with 10 bases separating them. The CDR3 here is CAISEPGVYGYTF. The CDR3 DNA sequence: TGTGCCATCAGTGAACCAGGGGTTTATGGCTACACCTTC.

The chain has TRBV28 and TRBJ2-7; D unclear. The length of the CDR3 is 14 residues. Germline-derived CDR1 and CDR2 are MDHEN and SYDVKM. Trimming cost V 8 bases and J 2 bases, with 16 bases left between them. This CDR3 reads CASASPGHPYEQYF. CDR3 DNA: TGTGCCAGCGCATCCCCCGGCCACCCCTACGAGCAGTACTTC.

The genes are TRBV7-2 and TRBJ2-1; D possibly corresponds to TRBD1 (5 bases). This CDR3 has 14 residues. The V gene lost 2 bases and the J gene lost 4 bases, with 9 bases spanning the gap. Germline CDR1 and CDR2: SGHTA and FQGNSA. For the CDR3, the DNA is TGTGCCAGCAGCTTAACAGGCGAGTACAATGAGCAGTTCTTC. Translation: CASSLTGEYNEQFF.

The chain employs TRBV28 and TRBJ1-2; D gene ambiguous. Trimming took off 5 bases at V and 6 bases at J, with 16 bases between the two ends. CDR3 size: 14 residues. Germline CDR1 is MDHEN and CDR2 is SYDVKM. The CDR3 sequence: CASSEISGLDGYTF. The CDR3 coding sequence is TGTGCCAGCAGTGAGATATCAGGATTGGATGGCTACACCTTC.